This is a list of T cell receptor beta chains from one sample in a study of cytomegalovirus exposure and HLA in healthy donors. Repertoires were generated with immunoSEQ multiplex PCR, while TCRdb's copy carries only in-frame clones and drops some. The table shows under 250,000 clones, with roughly three quarters occurring only once. The specimen was PBMCs. These receptors were taken from a man between 45 and 60 years old in good health and CMV-seronegative. Each CDR3 is given with its conserved first and last residue. Rows give clone size only sometimes, using once, few, many, or a class for an expanded clone.

-	TRBV7-6	CASSLGYRRSNQPQHF
-	TRBV7-3	CASSSGQGAFPADTQYF
once	TRBV28	CASTPGVGGETQYF
few	TRBV18	CASSLGDLPYEQYF
-	TRBV7-9	CASSLPTYTRSSTEAFF
few	TRBV5-5	CASSLGGGTEAFF
-	TRBV29-1	CSVGQGSTDTQYF
-	TRBV5-4	CASSGDRRPYEQYF
few	TRBV7-8	CASSFGTEETQYF
-	TRBV5-1	CASSFLAGDLYNEQFF
-	TRBV14	CASSHARRELQGETQYF
once	TRBV15	CATSRGGEGLTYEQYF
-	TRBV7-9	CASSLNTGQETQYF
-	TRBV19	CASILTGRRSGNTIYF
-	TRBV11-2	CASSWEGETQYF
-	TRBV29-1	CSVRYRPMSSYNEQFF
-	TRBV5-1	CASSLALVDGTEAFF
-	TRBV7-2	CASAGSGQTYEQYF
once	TRBV7-7	CASSLGQGTSLQETQYF
-	TRBV2	CASARTSFYNEQFF
-	TRBV5-1	CASRRKEGSYEQYF
-	TRBV30	CAWSFTGSQSTEAFF
-	TRBV6-1	CASSEWSMNTEAFF
-	TRBV29-1	CSVSSSGRLSGELFF
once	TRBV7-7	CASSLGLAGETQYF
-	TRBV28	CASSLFARGTDTQYF
-	TRBV6-1	CASSEAANRRGQPQHF
-	TRBV21-1	CASSKAGGSSYGYTF
-	TRBV5-4	CASKDWQETQYF
few	TRBV12-1	CASSPIAGVRFF
once	TRBV7-3	CASSLSREDGYTF
-	TRBV6-5	CASSPRTGNTEAFF
once	TRBV18	CASSPPTGAYEQYF
-	TRBV27	CASRPGTSGRASYEQYF
few	TRBV5-1	CASSPGTSGYEQYF
-	TRBV4-1	CASSQEAGPQYF
-	TRBV28	CASSLRTSTSPGELFF
-	TRBV6-4	CASSEPSGRRNEQFF
-	TRBV28	CASSLGLGQVVYEQYF
-	TRBV19	CAGQSPTGELFF
-	TRBV9	CASSAQRGFDEQYF
-	TRBV6-5	CASSYYGTGGANVLTF
-	TRBV2	CASRPEGGGSPYEQYF
once	TRBV18	CASSYWTSADYEQYF
-	TRBV6-5	CASHQNLGGYTF
-	TRBV6-5	CASQTILTTEAFF
-	TRBV18	CASSPETGATYEQYF
-	TRBV2	CASSDQGRIQETQYF
-	TRBV11-2	CASSLLFSEQETQYF
-	TRBV4-2	CASRETSGLGGTQYF
-	TRBV5-1	CASSLQGRTEAFF
-	TRBV7-9	CATSRGPHYEQYF
-	TRBV5-4	CASSLGQGGIVYNEQFF
-	TRBV28	CASSLQTGTAFF
-	TRBV6-5	CATMRGSADTQYF